One and the same sample provided the 21 T cell receptor beta chains below, sequenced in a study of early T cells in non-severe SARS-CoV-2 infection. One entry per CDR3 protein results from TCRdb running MiXCR on the 5' RACE reads. The table has tens of thousands of distinct CDR3 sequences, about 15% seen once. The specimen sequenced was whole blood. The receptors shown here come from an adult who was a healthcare worker with PCR-confirmed SARS-CoV-2 infection or an uninfected control (not recorded which).

J is TRBJ2-3 and V is TRBV9; 8 positions match TRBD2. The ends lost 0 bases at V and 6 bases at J; junction bases unmatched: 6. This CDR3 region has 15 residues. In germline, CDR1 is SGDLS, CDR2 YYNGEE. CDR3 nucleotides: TGTGCCAGCAGCGTAGGCACTAGCGGCGGGGATACGCAGTATTTT. Translation gives CASSVGTSGGDTQYF. Together with reference TRBV9 and TRBJ2-3, the CDR3 gives the full variable domain: DSGVTQTPKHLITATGQRVTLRCSPRSGDLSVYWYQQSLDQGLQFLIQYYNGEERAKGNILERFSAQQFPDLHSELNLSSLELGDSALYFCASSVGTSGGDTQYFGPGTRLTVL.

The chain couples TRBV20-1 to TRBJ2-5; 9 nucleotides agree with TRBD2. CDR1 is DFQATT, CDR2 SNEGSKA, per germline (reference sequence). The ends lost 1 base at V and 5 bases at J; junction bases unmatched: 11. This CDR3 region has 16 residues. CDR3 loop: CSARGPAGGPGETQYF. The CDR3, as DNA: TGCAGTGCTAGAGGACCGGCGGGAGGGCCGGGGGAGACCCAGTACTTC.

Notes on this clonotype: The junction departs from the called germline gene at one end, perhaps through a read error. The J gene is TRBJ2-3, the V gene TRBV7-8; D is ambiguous. Germline V gene sequence: CDR1 SGHVS, CDR2 FQNEAQ. The CDR3 runs to 13 residues. Here the CDR3 reads CAGSREGPDTQYF. CDR3 bases: TGTGCCGGCAGCCGAGAAGGACCAGATACGCAGTATTTT.

There are a few counts of this clonotype. V gene TRBV2 combines with J gene TRBJ2-1, with 11 bases matching TRBD1. The CDR3 consists of 18 residues. Germline V gene sequence: CDR1 SNHLY, CDR2 FYNNEI. After removal of 8 bases from V and 6 bases from J, the junction contained 18 bases not matched to a gene. The CDR3 DNA follows: TGTGCCAGCTATGAGTACCCTTCTACCGGGACAGGGGGCAATGAGCAGTTCTTC. Translation: CASYEYPSTGTGGNEQFF.

This clonotype was counted between two and nine times. The rearrangement joins TRBV2 to TRBJ2-6, with a tentative D call TRBD1 (5 bases). The V end was cut by 8 bases, the J end by 1 base, with 9 bases between. Germline CDR1 SNHLY, CDR2 FYNNEI. CDR3 length: 14 amino acids. For the CDR3, the DNA is TGTGCCAGCGGGGCGGAATCTGGGGCCAACGTCCTGACTTTC. Translating it yields CASGAESGANVLTF.

In its sample, this clonotype was seen a few times. The chain links TRBV11-2 to TRBJ2-7; the D is unclear. V lost 1 base and J lost 7, with 8 bases in between. Germline CDR1 and CDR2: SGHAT and FQNNGV. The CDR3 loop spans 12 amino acids. Written as DNA, the CDR3 is TGTGCCAGCAGCTTAGGCGAATCGGAGCAGTACTTC. This translates into CASSLGESEQYF. Full variable domain (rest looked up from reference TRBV11-2 and TRBJ2-7): EAGVAQSPRYKIIEKRQSVAFWCNPISGHATLYWYQQILGQGPKLLIQFQNNGVVDDSQLPKDRFSAERLKGVDSTLKIQPAKLEDSAVYLCASSLGESEQYFGPGTRLTVT.

There are a few counts of this clonotype. This chain links TRBV5-4 with TRBJ2-5; D unresolved. CDR1 is SGHNT, CDR2 YYREEE, per germline (reference sequence). V lost 4 bases, J lost 3 bases, and 10 bases lay in between. The CDR3 contains 13 residues. The DNA of the CDR3 is TGTGCCAGCAGCCGGTCGCCAGAAGAGACCCAGTACTTC. Its translation is CASSRSPEETQYF.

This clonotype turned up a few times. The chain links TRBV2 to TRBJ2-1, with a tentative D call TRBD2 (6 bases). V gave up 8 bases and J gave up 5 bases, with 10 bases separating them. Germline V gives CDR1 SNHLY, CDR2 FYNNEI. The CDR3 is 12 residues long. Written as DNA, the CDR3 is TGTGCCAGCCACGGGGGACACAATGAGCAGTTCTTC. It encodes CASHGGHNEQFF.

The chain couples TRBV7-8 to TRBJ2-2, with D unresolved. The CDR3 extends over 14 amino acids. CDR1 is SGHVS, CDR2 FQNEAQ, per germline. V was cut by 5 bases and J by 5 bases, with 12 bases left in between. CDR3 protein: CASSLRTETGELFF. CDR3 bases: TGTGCCAGCAGCCTCCGCACGGAGACCGGGGAGCTGTTTTTT.

V gene TRBV28 combines with J gene TRBJ1-5; possibly TRBD1 for D (6 bases). CDR3 size: 14 residues. Trimming cost V 8 bases and J 5 bases, with 16 bases left between them. Looked up from germline, CDR1 is MDHEN and CDR2 is SYDVKM. The CDR3 here is CASGAGTPDQPQHF. The CDR3 nucleotides are TGTGCCAGCGGCGCCGGGACACCGGATCAGCCCCAGCATTTT. The complete variable domain, with remaining parts taken from reference TRBV28 and TRBJ1-5, reads DVKVTQSSRYLVKRTGEKVFLECVQDMDHENMFWYRQDPGLGLRLIYFSYDVKMKEKGDIPEGYSVSREKKERFSLILESASTNQTSMYLCASGAGTPDQPQHFGDGTRLSIL.

This clonotype has a count of ten or more. CDR3 nucleotide sequence: TGTGCCAGCAGTTCCGGGACTAGCGGCACAGATACGCAGTATTTT. It specifies CASSSGTSGTDTQYF. The rearrangement links TRBV5-6 to TRBJ2-3; TRBD2 matches at 10 bases. Per the germline V gene, CDR1 is SGHDT and CDR2 is YYEEEE. J gave up 1 base and V 5 bases, and 4 bases lay outside the gene matches. The CDR3 runs 15 residues.

Only a few counts were recorded for this clonotype. The chain uses TRBV9 and TRBJ2-2, with no clear D. CDR1 is SGDLS, CDR2 YYNGEE, per germline. The CDR3 has 15 residues. The germline V and J ends were trimmed by 0 bases and 6 bases, with 12 bases remaining between them. CDR3 region: CASSVEEGWAGELFF. The CDR3 region has the DNA TGTGCCAGCAGCGTAGAAGAAGGTTGGGCCGGGGAGCTGTTTTTT.

In its sample, this clonotype was seen many times. The J gene is TRBJ2-7, the V gene TRBV12-3 or TRBV12-4; TRBD1 aligns across 7 bases. CDR3 length: 14 amino acids. V shed 5 bases and J 1 base; nucleotides not matched to a gene: 5. CDR3 coding DNA: TGTGCCAGCAGTGGCCTACAGGGGTCCTACGAGCAGTACTTC. Its protein is CASSGLQGSYEQYF.

This clonotype appeared once. This chain joins TRBV20-1 and TRBJ2-1; TRBD2 aligns across 8 bases. V trimming: 3 bases; J trimming: 7 bases; junction bases outside the gene matches: 14. The CDR3 consists of 16 residues. Germline CDR1 DFQATT, CDR2 SNEGSKA (reference sequence). The CDR3 spells CSARRPAGVGENEQFF. The CDR3 nucleotides read TGCAGTGCTAGGCGCCCAGCGGGAGTGGGGGAGAATGAGCAGTTCTTC.

The table lists this clonotype with many counts. The junction does not match germline at one end; this may be a read error. The rearrangement uses TRBV4-2 and TRBJ2-2; no clear D gene. The CDR3 runs 12 residues. The germline V gene encodes CDR1 LGHNA and CDR2 YNFKEQ. CDR3 in amino acids: CASSQVTGELFF. In nucleotides, the CDR3 is TGTGCCAGCAGTCAAGTGACCGGGGAGCTGTTTTTT.

The J gene is TRBJ2-7, the V gene TRBV7-8, with 7 bases matching TRBD2. This CDR3 has 16 residues. Losses at the gene ends were 4 bases for V and 2 bases for J; bases not matched to a gene: 11. The germline V gene encodes CDR1 SGHVS and CDR2 FQNEAQ. In DNA, the CDR3 is TGTGCCAGCAGCTATCGGCGGGAGCTAGGGACCTACGAGCAGTACTTC. Translating gives CASSYRRELGTYEQYF.

J is TRBJ2-1 and V is TRBV6-2 or TRBV6-3; no clear D gene. V lost 3 bases to trimming and J lost 2 bases, with 5 bases between them. Germline V gene sequence: CDR1 MNHEY, CDR2 SVGEGT. This CDR3 is 13 amino acids long. CDR3 amino acids: CASSYGPYNEQFF. Here the CDR3 DNA reads TGTGCCAGCAGTTATGGGCCCTACAATGAGCAGTTCTTC.

This clonotype was detected only a few times. The V gene is TRBV9, the J gene TRBJ2-2; D is ambiguous. The CDR3 runs 13 residues. Trimming stripped 4 bases from V and 6 bases from J, with 10 bases between. Germline lookup yields CDR1 SGDLS and CDR2 YYNGEE. CDR3 DNA sequence: TGTGCCAGCAGCCTGACACCCCCCGGGGAGCTGTTTTTT. The encoded protein is CASSLTPPGELFF. The full variable domain, rest sourced from reference TRBV9 and TRBJ2-2, is DSGVTQTPKHLITATGQRVTLRCSPRSGDLSVYWYQQSLDQGLQFLIQYYNGEERAKGNILERFSAQQFPDLHSELNLSSLELGDSALYFCASSLTPPGELFFGEGSRLTVL.

This chain connects TRBV7-3 to TRBJ2-5; possible D gene TRBD2, 6 bases. The germline CDR1 and CDR2 sequences are SGHTA and FQGTGA. This CDR3 contains 13 residues. V lost 5 bases, J lost 4 bases, and 11 bases lay in between. In DNA, the CDR3 is TGTGCCAGCAGCCCAACCGGGGGAGAGACCCAGTACTTC. This sequence encodes CASSPTGGETQYF.

This chain connects TRBV18 to TRBJ2-1; D gene uncertain. Germline loops: CDR1 KGHSH, CDR2 LQKENI. This CDR3 is 14 amino acids long. V lost 5 bases, J lost 7 bases, and 15 bases lay in between. The CDR3 coding sequence is TGTGCCAGCTCAACCCAAGTTAGTGGGAATGAGCAGTTCTTC. Encoded protein: CASSTQVSGNEQFF.

This rearrangement joins TRBV20-1 to TRBJ1-1, with D unclear. CDR3 length: 12 amino acids. The V gene's germline CDR1 is DFQATT and CDR2 SNEGSKA (reference sequence). Here the CDR3 DNA reads TGCAGGGGAGACCCGGACCCCACTGAAGCTTTCTTT. Translating gives CRGDPDPTEAFF.